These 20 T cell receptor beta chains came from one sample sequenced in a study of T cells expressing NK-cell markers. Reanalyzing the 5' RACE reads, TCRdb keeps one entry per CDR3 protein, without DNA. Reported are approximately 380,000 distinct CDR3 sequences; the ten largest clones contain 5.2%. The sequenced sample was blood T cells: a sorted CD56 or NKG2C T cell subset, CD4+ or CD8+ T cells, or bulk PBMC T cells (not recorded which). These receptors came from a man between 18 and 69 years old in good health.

CDR3 protein: CASSQGSVRSDTQYF. The chain has TRBV4-2 and TRBJ2-3. From germline, CDR1 is LGHNA and CDR2 YNFKEQ. This CDR3 has 15 residues.

The CDR3 sequence is CASLRDSPPYEQYF. The chain joins TRBV6-1 to TRBJ2-7; lacking DNA, the TRBD1 call made by TCRdb goes unchecked. Germline loops: CDR1 MNHNS, CDR2 SASEGT. The CDR3 runs 14 residues.

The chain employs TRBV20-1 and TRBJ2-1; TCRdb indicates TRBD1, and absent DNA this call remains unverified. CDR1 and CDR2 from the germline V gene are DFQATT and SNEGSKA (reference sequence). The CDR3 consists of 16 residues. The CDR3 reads CSARAPQGWSYNEQFF.

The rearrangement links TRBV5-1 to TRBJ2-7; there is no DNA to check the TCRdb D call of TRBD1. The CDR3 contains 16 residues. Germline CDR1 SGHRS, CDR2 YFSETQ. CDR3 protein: CASSSPSGYSSYEQYF.

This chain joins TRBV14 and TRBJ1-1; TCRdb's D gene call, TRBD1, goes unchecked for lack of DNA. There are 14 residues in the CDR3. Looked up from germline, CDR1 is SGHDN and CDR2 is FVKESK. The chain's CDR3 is CASSQVALQGEAFF.

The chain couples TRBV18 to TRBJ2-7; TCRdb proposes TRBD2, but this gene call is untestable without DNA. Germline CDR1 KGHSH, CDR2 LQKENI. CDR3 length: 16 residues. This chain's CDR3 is CASSRTVTSGVNEQYF.

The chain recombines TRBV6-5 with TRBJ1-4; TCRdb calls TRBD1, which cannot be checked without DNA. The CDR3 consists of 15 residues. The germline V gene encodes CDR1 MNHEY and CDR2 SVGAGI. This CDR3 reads CASSYSPQGGEKLFF.

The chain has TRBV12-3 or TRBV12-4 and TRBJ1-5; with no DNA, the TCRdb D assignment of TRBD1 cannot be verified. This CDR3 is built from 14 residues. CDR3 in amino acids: CASSQGHSNQPQHF.

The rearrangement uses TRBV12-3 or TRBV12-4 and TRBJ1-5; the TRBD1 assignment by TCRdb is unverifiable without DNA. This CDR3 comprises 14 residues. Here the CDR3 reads CASRPQGINQPQHF.

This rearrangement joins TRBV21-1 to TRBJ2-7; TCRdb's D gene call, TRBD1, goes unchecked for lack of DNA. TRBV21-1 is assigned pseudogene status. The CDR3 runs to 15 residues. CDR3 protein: CASRTGQAVSYEQYF.

This chain's CDR3 is CASSWHLRQPSQETQYF. V and J are TRBV7-2 and TRBJ2-5; TCRdb picks TRBD2, but there is no DNA to check that call. Germline V lookup: CDR1 SGHTA, CDR2 FQGNSA. CDR3 size: 17 residues. Filled out from reference TRBV7-2 and TRBJ2-5, the complete variable domain reads GAGVSQSPSNKVTEKGKDVELRCDPISGHTALYWYRQSLGQGLEFLIYFQGNSAPDKSGLPSDRFSAERTGGSVSTLTIQRTQQEDSAVYLCASSWHLRQPSQETQYFGPGTRLLVL.

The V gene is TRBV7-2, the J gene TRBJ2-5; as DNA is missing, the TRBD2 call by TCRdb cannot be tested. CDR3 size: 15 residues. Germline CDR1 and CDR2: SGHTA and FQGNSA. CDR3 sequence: CASSSKGLAQETQYF.

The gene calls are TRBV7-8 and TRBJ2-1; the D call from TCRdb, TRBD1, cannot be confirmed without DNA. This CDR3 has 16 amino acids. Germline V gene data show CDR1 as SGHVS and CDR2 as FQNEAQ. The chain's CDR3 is CASSARLSGDNNEQFF.

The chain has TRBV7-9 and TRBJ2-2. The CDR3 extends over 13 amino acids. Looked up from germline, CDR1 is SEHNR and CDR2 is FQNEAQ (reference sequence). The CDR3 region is CASTTANTGELFF.

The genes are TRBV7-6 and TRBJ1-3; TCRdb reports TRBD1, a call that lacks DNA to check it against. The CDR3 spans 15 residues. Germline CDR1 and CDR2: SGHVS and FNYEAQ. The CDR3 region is CASSSWDSSGNTIYF.

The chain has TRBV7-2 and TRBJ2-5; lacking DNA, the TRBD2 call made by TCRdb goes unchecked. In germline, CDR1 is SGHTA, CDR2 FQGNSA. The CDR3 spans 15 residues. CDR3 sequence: CASSLGSAGTETQYF.

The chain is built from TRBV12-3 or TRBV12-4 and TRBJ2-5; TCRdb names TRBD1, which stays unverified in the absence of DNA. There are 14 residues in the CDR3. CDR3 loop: CASSLGPGEETQYF.

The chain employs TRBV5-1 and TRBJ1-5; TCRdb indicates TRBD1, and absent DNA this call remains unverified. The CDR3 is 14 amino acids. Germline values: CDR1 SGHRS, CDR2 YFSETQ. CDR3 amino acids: CASSQTGGLQPQHF.

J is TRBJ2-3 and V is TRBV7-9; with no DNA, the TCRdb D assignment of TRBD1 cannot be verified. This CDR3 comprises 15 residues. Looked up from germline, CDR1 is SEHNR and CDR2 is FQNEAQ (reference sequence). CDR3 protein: CASSTGTGSTDTQYF.

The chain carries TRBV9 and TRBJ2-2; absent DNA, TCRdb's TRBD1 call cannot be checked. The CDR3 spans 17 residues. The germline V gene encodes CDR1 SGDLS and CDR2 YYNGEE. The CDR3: CASSVEPGGADTGELFF.